These 27 T cell receptor beta chains were sequenced from one sample in a study of blood T cell repertoires in COVID-19. TCRdb's table, derived via immunoSEQ multiplex PCR, lists solely in-frame clones and lacks some. The sample yields 65,000 or so clones, roughly 90% seen once. What was sequenced was peripheral blood. The source of these receptors is a human donor with acute or convalescent COVID-19. The donor label of this sample is uncertain.

The chain has TRBV27 and TRBJ2-3; TRBD2 matches 10 bases. V was clipped by 6 bases and J by 5 bases; unmatched bases: 14. Germline loops: CDR1 MNHEY, CDR2 SMNVEV (reference sequence). The CDR3 extends over 17 amino acids. The CDR3 coding sequence is TGTGCCAGCAGACCAATAACAGGACTAGCGGACAGAGATACGCAGTATTTT. Protein: CASRPITGLADRDTQYF.

The CDR3 nucleotides read TGTGCCAGTAGTCACCGACAGAATAGCAATCAGCCCCAGCATTTT. Residues: CASSHRQNSNQPQHF. The J gene is TRBJ1-5, the V gene TRBV19; D perhaps matches TRBD1 (5 bases). Germline-derived CDR1 and CDR2 are LNHDA and SQIVND (reference sequence). The CDR3 contains 15 residues. V was trimmed by 5 bases and J by 0 bases, leaving 11 bases between them.

This chain uses TRBV7-6 with TRBJ2-2; possibly TRBD2 for D (5 bases). CDR1 SGHVS and CDR2 FNYEAQ come from the germline V gene. The CDR3 is made up of 15 amino acids. The V end was cut by 2 bases, the J end by 2 bases, with 9 bases between. The DNA for the CDR3 is TGTGCCAGCAGCTTAAAGCGGCTAAACACCGGGGAGCTGTTTTTT. Translating it yields CASSLKRLNTGELFF.

This chain uses TRBV19 with TRBJ1-5; D might be TRBD1 (6 bases). Germline CDR1 and CDR2: LNHDA and SQIVND (reference sequence). The germline V and J ends were trimmed by 6 bases and 4 bases, with 10 bases remaining between them. The CDR3 totals 13 residues. The CDR3 DNA reads as TGTGCCAGTAGCGGGGACAAGAATCAGCCCCAGCATTTT. Its protein is CASSGDKNQPQHF.

J is TRBJ1-3 and V is TRBV28, with D perhaps TRBD1 (6 bases). V lost 6 bases and J lost 4, with 10 bases in between. The CDR3 has 13 amino acids. Germline CDR1 MDHEN, CDR2 SYDVKM. CDR3 region: CASSVDRGNTIYF. CDR3 coding DNA: TGTGCCAGCAGCGTTGACAGGGGAAACACCATATATTTT. Looking up the rest from reference TRBV28 and TRBJ1-3 gives the full variable domain: DVKVTQSSRYLVKRTGEKVFLECVQDMDHENMFWYRQDPGLGLRLIYFSYDVKMKEKGDIPEGYSVSREKKERFSLILESASTNQTSMYLCASSVDRGNTIYFGEGSWLTVV.

In nucleotides, the CDR3 is TGCGCCAGCAGCTCGGTCGGGACTAGCGGGGTGAGGGGTACGCAGTATTTT. The encoded protein is CASSSVGTSGVRGTQYF. The chain recombines TRBV5-1 with TRBJ2-3; TRBD2 matches at 13 bases. CDR3 length: 17 residues. Germline V gene lookup returns CDR1 SGHRS and CDR2 YFSETQ. The junction had 12 bases not matched to a gene; V was cut back by 3 bases and J by 8 bases.

This rearrangement joins TRBV11-3 to TRBJ2-3; TRBD1 is a possible D gene (6 bases). CDR3 length: 16 amino acids. CDR1 SGHNT and CDR2 YENEEA come from the germline V gene. The V and J ends lost 4 bases and 0 bases respectively, with 14 bases between them. The CDR3, as DNA: TGTGCCAGCAGCTCCCAAGGACAGAGAAGCACAGATACGCAGTATTTT. Its protein product is CASSSQGQRSTDTQYF.

The chain combines TRBV5-3 with TRBJ2-2; D is unresolved. TRBV5-3 has ORF status, its function being uncertain. The V end was cut by 0 bases, the J end by 0 bases, with 6 bases between. This CDR3 spans 15 amino acids. The DNA of the CDR3 is TGTGCCAGAAGCTTGGATCCTTCGAACACCGGGGAGCTGTTTTTT. Protein product: CARSLDPSNTGELFF.

The V call is TRBV11-2, the J call TRBJ1-2; a weak D match, TRBD1 (5 bases). The CDR3 contains 13 residues. V dropped 1 base and J dropped 8 bases, with 11 bases sitting between them. Germline V gene sequence: CDR1 SGHAT, CDR2 FQNNGV. The CDR3 sequence: CASSLAGLEGYTF. CDR3 nucleotides: TGTGCCAGCAGCTTAGCAGGGCTGGAGGGCTACACCTTC.

This sequence joins TRBV5-1 and TRBJ2-1, with 10 bases aligning to TRBD2. The germline gives CDR1 SGHRS, CDR2 YFSETQ. The CDR3 spans 15 residues. V was clipped by 2 bases and J by 7 bases; unmatched bases: 6. The CDR3 here is CASSFRAGGPNEQFF. In DNA form, the CDR3 reads TGCGCCAGCAGCTTTCGAGCGGGGGGGCCAAATGAGCAGTTCTTC.

V usage is TRBV18 and J usage is TRBJ2-2; 7 positions agree with TRBD2. This CDR3 spans 14 amino acids. With V trimmed by 5 bases and J by 6 bases, 6 bases remained unmatched. The V gene's germline CDR1 is KGHSH and CDR2 LQKENI. The CDR3 loop is CASSSLLAAGELFF. CDR3 in DNA: TGTGCCAGCTCATCACTTCTAGCGGCCGGGGAGCTGTTTTTT.

The V gene is TRBV3-1 (or the pseudogene TRBV3-2), the J gene TRBJ2-5; 7 nucleotides match TRBD2. Germline V gene data show CDR1 as LGHDT and CDR2 as YNNKEL (reference sequence). The CDR3 totals 18 residues. V shed 1 base and J 5 bases; nucleotides not matched to a gene: 16. The CDR3 sequence: CASSQAGSGSWSGETQYF. CDR3 DNA sequence: TGTGCCAGCAGCCAAGCCGGTAGCGGGTCATGGTCGGGGGAGACCCAGTACTTC.

The rearrangement uses TRBV5-1 and TRBJ1-5; 10 bases match TRBD1. V was clipped by 0 bases and J by 0 bases; unmatched bases: 3. Per the germline V gene, CDR1 is SGHRS and CDR2 is YFSETQ. The CDR3 loop spans 17 amino acids. DNA for the CDR3: TGCGCCAGCAGCTTGGCGGGGACAGGGGATAGCAATCAGCCCCAGCATTTT. Its translation: CASSLAGTGDSNQPQHF.

The J gene is TRBJ2-1, the V gene TRBV7-3; 14 positions agree with TRBD2. Germline assignment: CDR1 SGHTA and CDR2 FQGTGA. V trimming: 5 bases; J trimming: 0 bases; junction bases outside the gene matches: 12. This CDR3 comprises 20 residues. CDR3 sequence: CASSAGLAGGVFSSYNEQFF. The CDR3 nucleotides read TGTGCCAGCAGCGCCGGACTAGCGGGAGGCGTCTTCAGCTCCTACAATGAGCAGTTCTTC.

The rearrangement uses TRBV6-6 and TRBJ1-5, with D possibly TRBD1 on 6 matching bases. The CDR3 is 16 amino acids. Germline V gene lookup returns CDR1 MNHNY and CDR2 SVGAGI (reference sequence). V was pared by 0 bases and J by 3 bases, with 12 bases between. CDR3 sequence: CASSYSTDRNNQPQHF. For the CDR3, the DNA is TGTGCCAGCAGTTACTCTACCGACAGGAACAATCAGCCCCAGCATTTT.

This clone was seen a handful of times. The chain joins TRBV19 to TRBJ1-5; a weak D match, TRBD1 (6 bases). V was shortened by 6 bases and J by 6 bases, with 15 bases between the two germline ends. Germline values: CDR1 LNHDA, CDR2 SQIVND (reference sequence). CDR3 length equals 14 residues. This chain's CDR3 is CASRGTFRGQPQHF. The CDR3 DNA is TGTGCCAGTAGGGGGACATTCAGAGGTCAGCCCCAGCATTTT.

This rearrangement joins TRBV6-5 to TRBJ1-5, with TRBD1 matching 9 bases. The germline V gene encodes CDR1 MNHEY and CDR2 SVGAGI. This CDR3 region has 14 residues. With V trimmed by 5 bases and J by 7 bases, 6 bases remained unmatched. In DNA, the CDR3 is TGTGCCAGCAGTACAGGGGGCGTTGGACAGCCCCAGCATTTT. Translated: CASSTGGVGQPQHF.

This chain joins TRBV5-1 and TRBJ2-3; TRBD2 is a possible D gene (6 bases). The CDR3 runs 15 residues. The ends were cut back, 4 bases at V and 0 bases at J, with 12 bases in the middle. Germline CDR1 SGHRS, CDR2 YFSETQ. The DNA of the CDR3 is TGCGCCAGCAGCCTGGGGGGACTCAGCACAGATACGCAGTATTTT. It translates to CASSLGGLSTDTQYF.

The table lists this clone with a few counts. V and J are TRBV5-1 and TRBJ2-3; TRBD2 agrees at 12 bases. Germline V lookup: CDR1 SGHRS, CDR2 YFSETQ. The V and J ends lost 1 base and 2 bases, in that order; junction bases with no gene match: 8. This CDR3 is 18 amino acids long. DNA of the CDR3: TGCGCCAGCAGCTTGTCCTTTACTAGCGGGAGGTCCACAGATACGCAGTATTTT. Translating it yields CASSLSFTSGRSTDTQYF.

The rearrangement uses TRBV18 and TRBJ2-1; weak D call: TRBD2 (5 bases). Germline CDR1 reads KGHSH; CDR2 reads LQKENI. V lost 2 bases and J lost 9, with 20 bases in between. This CDR3 has 16 amino acids. CDR3 in amino acids: CASSPTVSVGSPEQFF. The DNA of the CDR3 is TGTGCCAGCTCACCAACCGTATCGGTGGGGAGCCCTGAGCAGTTCTTC.

This clone was observed once. This rearrangement joins TRBV15 to TRBJ2-7; 11 bases are a match to TRBD1. Trimming took 1 base from V and 3 from J; bases not matched to a gene: 2. The CDR3 extends over 15 amino acids. Per germline, CDR1 LNHNV and CDR2 YYDKDF (reference sequence). The CDR3 is CATSRGTGGVYEQYF. The CDR3 DNA reads as TGTGCCACCAGCAGAGGGACAGGGGGCGTCTACGAGCAGTACTTC.

The rearrangement uses TRBV7-6 and TRBJ1-1; D gene uncertain. The V gene's germline CDR1 is SGHVS and CDR2 FNYEAQ. The CDR3 contains 12 residues. Trimming removed 3 bases from V and 1 base from J, with 3 bases in between. The CDR3 region has the DNA TGTGCCAGCAGCTTCAAGAACACTGAAGCTTTCTTT. Translated, it gives CASSFKNTEAFF.

The CDR3 coding sequence is TGTGCCAGCAGTCCCAGGGACAGGGTTGAAAAACTGTTTTTT. Amino acid sequence: CASSPRDRVEKLFF. The rearrangement joins TRBV28 to TRBJ1-4; 9 positions agree with TRBD1. The CDR3 totals 14 residues. J gave up 7 bases and V 5 bases, and 5 bases lay outside the gene matches. Germline CDR1 is MDHEN and CDR2 is SYDVKM.

In its sample, this clone was seen a few times. V gene TRBV5-1 combines with J gene TRBJ1-4; 10 nucleotides agree with TRBD1. V shed 4 bases and J 8 bases; nucleotides not matched to a gene: 8. Germline CDR1 is SGHRS and CDR2 is YFSETQ. This CDR3 comprises 15 residues. CDR3 residues: CASSPDGTGEEKLFF. The CDR3 DNA reads TGCGCCAGCAGCCCCGACGGGACAGGGGAAGAAAAACTGTTTTTT.

The J gene is TRBJ2-7, the V gene TRBV11-1, with 7 bases lining up with TRBD1. Unmatched junction bases numbered 10, after V lost 4 bases and J lost 1 base. Germline values: CDR1 SGHAT, CDR2 FQDESV (reference sequence). The CDR3 is 16 amino acids. CDR3 protein: CASSSGDRDGSYEQYF. The CDR3 DNA reads as TGTGCCAGCAGCTCAGGTGACAGGGATGGGTCCTACGAGCAGTACTTC.

This clone was found once. The J gene is TRBJ1-4, the V gene TRBV30; maybe TRBD1 (5 bases). Germline loops: CDR1 GTSNPN, CDR2 SVGIG (reference sequence). The CDR3 has 12 residues. With 3 bases removed from V and 8 bases from J, the gap between germline ends came to 10 bases. This CDR3 reads CAWSAGYEKLFF. In DNA form, the CDR3 reads TGTGCCTGGAGCGCAGGGTACGAAAAACTGTTTTTT.

The chain couples TRBV5-6 to TRBJ2-2, with 8 bases that match TRBD2. With V trimmed by 4 bases and J by 4 bases, 12 bases remained unmatched. CDR3 length equals 17 residues. Germline-derived CDR1 and CDR2 are SGHDT and YYEEEE. The CDR3 is CASSLGSGTRGTGELFF. CDR3 sequence (DNA): TGTGCCAGCAGCCTGGGGTCCGGGACTAGAGGCACCGGGGAGCTGTTTTTT.